This is a list of T cell receptor beta chains from one sample in a study of cytotoxic CD8 clonotypes in ibrutinib-treated CLL. Only in-frame clones appear in the TCRdb table, and some are missing; sequencing was by immunoSEQ multiplex PCR. The sample holds hundreds of thousands of clones; under 80% are singletons and the top ten take approximately 15%. The source material was PBMCs, sampled after 24 months of ibrutinib treatment. All receptors come from a human donor with chronic lymphocytic leukemia. Both conserved end residues are trimmed from each CDR3.

v_gene	j_gene	CDR3aa
TRBV7-8	TRBJ2-7	ASSLEGGRYEQY
TRBV15	TRBJ2-7	ATSRDRGVEQY
TRBV10-3	TRBJ2-1	AIIDDSTYNEQF
TRBV6-1	TRBJ2-1	ASALWGDEQF
TRBV27	TRBJ2-3	ASSLPPGTTRDTQY
TRBV15	TRBJ2-7	ATSRESFAFYEQY
TRBV9	TRBJ2-1	ASSVGDSVKNEQF
TRBV27	TRBJ1-5	ASGLNQPQH
TRBV2	TRBJ2-1	ASSRRGDNEQF
TRBV27	TRBJ1-3	ASSLSGYSGNTIY
TRBV27	TRBJ2-3	ASGQRGRGTDTQY
TRBV6-5	TRBJ2-7	ASSRLAVTYEQY
TRBV23-1	TRBJ2-4	ASRHAGTIAKNIQY
TRBV19	TRBJ2-7	ASSRALAGFAEQY
TRBV6-5	TRBJ2-7	ASSQGTGWSEQY
TRBV15	TRBJ2-3	ATSRDLGGRTDTQY
TRBV7-9	TRBJ2-5	ASSIGGRQETQY
TRBV6-5	TRBJ2-1	ASVPWASGSGEQF
TRBV30	TRBJ1-3	ASARGDSGNTIY
TRBV7-6	TRBJ2-2	ASSPLAGPNTGELF
TRBV5-1	TRBJ2-2	ASSLAPGQVTGELF
TRBV28	TRBJ2-1	ASSSSGTSGRLQF
TRBV7-2	TRBJ1-5	ASSPPAWGDQPQH
TRBV11-2	TRBJ1-4	ASSRDRVGEKLF
TRBV9	TRBJ2-7	ASSVGLAGPQEQY
TRBV5-1	TRBJ1-5	ASSQTGDDQPQH
TRBV27	TRBJ2-7	ASSPGTSYEQY
TRBV6-5	TRBJ2-7	ASSYLGRVIEQY
TRBV15	TRBJ2-7	ATREGYEQY
TRBV28	TRBJ2-1	ASWSESYNEQF
TRBV4-1	TRBJ2-7	ASSQLTSGDYEQY
TRBV7-9	TRBJ2-7	ASSPGQGYEQY
TRBV13	TRBJ2-1	ASTPPSSYNEQF
TRBV27	TRBJ1-2	ASMSGTGAYGYT
TRBV19	TRBJ1-5	ASSIPGSNQPQH
TRBV6-6	TRBJ1-2	ASSVGDGYT
TRBV19	TRBJ2-1	ASMGASRNEQF
TRBV5-4	TRBJ2-7	ASSLETTPTYEQY
TRBV29-1	TRBJ2-7	SAGHTSYEQY
TRBV6-5	TRBJ2-2	ASRLAGANTGELF
TRBV6-6	TRBJ1-5	ASSPAGGGIQPQH
TRBV7-6	TRBJ2-2	ASSFVSGGAGTGELF
TRBV5-1	TRBJ2-2	ASSPPANTGELF
TRBV18	TRBJ2-5	ASSPGLAEETQY
TRBV6-5	TRBJ2-5	ASSSEGQRETQY
TRBV27	TRBJ1-5	ASMSQPQH
TRBV23-1	TRBJ1-2	ASSPRDRPAFGGYT
TRBV6-6	TRBJ1-1	ASSSLDTLNTEAF
TRBV27	TRBJ2-3	ASSLTIAGAFVDTQY
TRBV5-1	TRBJ2-7	ASSLPPGLEQY
TRBV21-1	TRBJ1-5	ASSKDWGGSNQPQH